This paragraph reports one T cell receptor beta chain. Antigen: not known. The PCR used 60 Vbeta and 13 Jbeta primers. Assay used: immunoSEQ multiplex PCR; TCRdb lists only in-frame clones, some missing. Among some 94,000 clones listed, about two thirds were seen once. These data come from a study of cytomegalovirus exposure and HLA in healthy donors. General study findings and limits: TCR beta sequences reportedly predicted most subjects' HLA-A and HLA-B alleles accurately. The study flagged fewer than 200 TCR beta chains as cytomegalovirus-associated.

CDR1 SGHNT and CDR2 YYREEE come from the germline V gene (reference sequence). The CDR3 extends over 15 amino acids. The V segment lost 2 bases and the J segment 4 bases; nucleotides outside the gene matches: 9. The TCR comes from a man aged 50-60 years in good health and CMV-seronegative. The sample comprised PBMCs. The chain is built from TRBV5-4 and TRBJ2-7; 7 bases match TRBD2. The CDR3 protein is CASSLGARGVYEQYF. CDR3 DNA sequence: TGTGCCAGCAGCTTAGGGGCTCGGGGGGTATACGAGCAGTACTTC.